Listed below are T cell receptor beta chains from one sample, sequenced in a study of T-cell memory formation after mild COVID-19. TCRdb used MiXCR to reprocess the 5' RACE reads, holding one entry per CDR3 protein. The sample consists of 350,000 to 500,000 distinct CDR3 sequences, around 22% of them appearing once. Sequenced: PBMCs or a T cell subset sorted from them (not recorded which). The source is an adult woman who had mild COVID-19 (a few samples of this study predate the infection). Cell type and time point are not known. Both conserved end residues are part of each CDR3. A D gene is named only where the DNA matches it firmly. Expanded clones get a size class; other rows say once, few or many, or leave the size out.

DNA	CDR3	size	D	V	J
TGCGCCAGCAGCCAAGACCGACTAGCCTACGAGCAGTACTTC	CASSQDRLAYEQYF	-	-	TRBV4-1	TRBJ2-7
TGTGCCAGCAGCTCCGACAGCTCTGGGGCCAACGTCCTGACTTTC	CASSSDSSGANVLTF	few	-	TRBV13	TRBJ2-6
TGTGCCAGCTCACCGACCGGGACAGGGAACGGCGAGCAGTACTTC	CASSPTGTGNGEQYF	-	TRBD1	TRBV18	TRBJ2-7
TGTGCCAGCAATCCCGGACTAGCGGGAGTAAAAGAGCAGTACTTC	CASNPGLAGVKEQYF	-	TRBD2	TRBV12-3/TRBV12-4	TRBJ2-7
TGTGCCAGCAGCTCTCCAAACAGGGCGGATGGCTACACCTTC	CASSSPNRADGYTF	-	-	TRBV7-9	TRBJ1-2
TGTGCCAGCACGGGACGCCAGCTCGGGGAGCAGTTCTTC	CASTGRQLGEQFF	-	-	TRBV12-3/TRBV12-4	TRBJ2-1
TGTGCCAGCAGTTACGCTGGGCGGGGAACGGGGGAGCTGTTTTTT	CASSYAGRGTGELFF	-	-	TRBV6-5	TRBJ2-2
TGTGCCAGTAGGCTGGACAGGGGCCACTACGAGCAGTACTTC	CASRLDRGHYEQYF	few	TRBD1	TRBV19	TRBJ2-7
TGTGCCACCAGCAGAGATCGGAACAGGGGAGGGTCACCCCTCCACTTT	CATSRDRNRGGSPLHF	-	TRBD1	TRBV15	TRBJ1-6
TGTGCCAGCAGCTTGATGAGGACCCTCGCAAAGCGGGAGAAGGGCGACGAGCAGTACTTC	CASSLMRTLAKREKGDEQYF	few	TRBD2	TRBV7-8	TRBJ2-7
TGTGCCAGCAGCTTAATTGCCCTGGGACAAAAGAATGAGCAGTTCTTC	CASSLIALGQKNEQFF	once	-	TRBV7-3	TRBJ2-1
TGTGCCAGCAGAAGTGGGGACAAGGCCCAGCATTTT	CASRSGDKAQHF	-	-	TRBV6-5	TRBJ1-5
TGTGCCAGCCTCCGGGACAGCCTCGGCTCCTACAATGAGCAGTTCTTC	CASLRDSLGSYNEQFF	few	TRBD1	TRBV5-5	TRBJ2-1
TGCAGCGTTGTTAGAGGACGGGTCGGGGGCGAGCAGTACTTC	CSVVRGRVGGEQYF	-	-	TRBV29-1	TRBJ2-7